The rows below give T cell receptor beta chains drawn from one sample of a study of cytomegalovirus exposure and HLA in healthy donors. Sequencing was performed with immunoSEQ multiplex PCR; in TCRdb, only in-frame clones are kept and a portion is missing. Among under 30,000 clones listed, 75% to 80% were seen once. The sequenced sample was PBMCs. The receptors shown here come from a male donor in good health and CMV-seronegative. CDR3s include the opening cysteine and the closing phenylalanine or tryptophan. Fields, in order: CDR3 DNA, CDR3 protein, J gene, D gene, V gene, clone size. A D gene is named only where the DNA matches it firmly. The size field is filled for only some rows; it gives once, few, many or a size class.

DNA: TGTGCCAGTACGGTCCAGTTTGGCAGGTCCATCCCCTACGAGCAGTACTTC
CDR3: CASTVQFGRSIPYEQYF
J: TRBJ2-7
D: .
V: TRBV19
size: .

DNA: TGCGCCAGCAGCTTGGACCTAGCGGGGGACGGGGAGCTGTTTTTT
CDR3: CASSLDLAGDGELFF
J: TRBJ2-2
D: TRBD2
V: TRBV5-1
size: .

DNA: TGTGCCAGCAGTGTAAGACAGGGGGTTCTCGATGGCTACACCTTC
CDR3: CASSVRQGVLDGYTF
J: TRBJ1-2
D: TRBD1
V: TRBV28
size: .

DNA: TGCGCCAGCAGCCAAGGAGGCGTACACGGGTTAACTGAAGCTTTCTTT
CDR3: CASSQGGVHGLTEAFF
J: TRBJ1-1
D: .
V: TRBV4-3
size: .

DNA: TGTGCCAGCAGTTTGGCCGGGGGGCAGGTGATGCAGTTCTTC
CDR3: CASSLAGGQVMQFF
J: TRBJ2-1
D: .
V: TRBV28
size: .

DNA: TGTGCCAGCGGCCCTCGGGGTATGTATGGCTACACCTTC
CDR3: CASGPRGMYGYTF
J: TRBJ1-2
D: .
V: TRBV21-1
size: .

DNA: TGTGCCAGTAGTATAAGTAGAGATACGCAGTATTTT
CDR3: CASSISRDTQYF
J: TRBJ2-3
D: .
V: TRBV19
size: .

DNA: TGTGCCAGCAGTGAAGTTAGCAGCACAGATACGCAGTATTTT
CDR3: CASSEVSSTDTQYF
J: TRBJ2-3
D: .
V: TRBV2
size: .

DNA: TGTGCCAGCGTCCGGGACAGGGAGAACACTGAAGCTTTCTTT
CDR3: CASVRDRENTEAFF
J: TRBJ1-1
D: TRBD1
V: TRBV2
size: once

DNA: TGTGCCAGTAGTACTGACAGGGGGCGAGAAAAACTGTTTTTT
CDR3: CASSTDRGREKLFF
J: TRBJ1-4
D: TRBD1
V: TRBV19
size: .

DNA: TGTGCCAGTAGTAAGGCGGGGCACCTCTATGGCTACACCTTC
CDR3: CASSKAGHLYGYTF
J: TRBJ1-2
D: .
V: TRBV19
size: .

DNA: TGTGCCATCAGTACCTTGGGTCGGCTTGGAGGGCAGTACTTC
CDR3: CAISTLGRLGGQYF
J: TRBJ2-7
D: .
V: TRBV10-3
size: .

DNA: TGTGCCAGCAGCTTTAGGGGACAGGGGGCTTTTGGCTACACCTTC
CDR3: CASSFRGQGAFGYTF
J: TRBJ1-2
D: TRBD1
V: TRBV5-5
size: .

DNA: TGCGCCAGCAGCCAGGAACAGGGGGCGAGCTCCAAGCAGTACTTC
CDR3: CASSQEQGASSKQYF
J: TRBJ2-7
D: TRBD1
V: TRBV4-3
size: .

DNA: TGTGCCAGCAGTAGCCAGGGGACAGGGAAATACAATGAGCAGTTCTTC
CDR3: CASSSQGTGKYNEQFF
J: TRBJ2-1
D: TRBD1
V: TRBV28
size: .

DNA: TGTGCCAGCGGCGGGAGGCCTGGGGGAGAGACCCAGTACTTC
CDR3: CASGGRPGGETQYF
J: TRBJ2-5
D: TRBD2
V: TRBV7-6
size: .

DNA: TGTGCCAGCAGTTTAATGGCTAGCGGGGAGCCGTACCAAGAGACCCAGTACTTC
CDR3: CASSLMASGEPYQETQYF
J: TRBJ2-5
D: TRBD2
V: TRBV28
size: once

DNA: TGCGCCAGCAGCTTGGGACAGGGTGATATTGAGACCCAGTACTTC
CDR3: CASSLGQGDIETQYF
J: TRBJ2-5
D: TRBD1
V: TRBV5-1
size: once

DNA: TGTGCCAGCTCACTCGGGACTAGCGGGAGAACGCAGTATTTT
CDR3: CASSLGTSGRTQYF
J: TRBJ2-3
D: TRBD2
V: TRBV18
size: .

DNA: TGTGCCTGGAGTGTTCTTGTTTCTTCCGGGGAGCTGTTTTTT
CDR3: CAWSVLVSSGELFF
J: TRBJ2-2
D: .
V: TRBV30
size: .

DNA: TGTGCCAGCAGCACCCGGACAGTCACCGGGGAGCTGTTTTTT
CDR3: CASSTRTVTGELFF
J: TRBJ2-2
D: .
V: TRBV9
size: .

DNA: TGTGCCAGCAGCCTGAGTAGCAATCAGCCCCAGCATTTT
CDR3: CASSLSSNQPQHF
J: TRBJ1-5
D: .
V: TRBV14
size: .

DNA: TGTGCCAGCAGCCAAGACAATGGACTAGCGGGGGACAATGAGCAGTTCTTC
CDR3: CASSQDNGLAGDNEQFF
J: TRBJ2-1
D: TRBD2
V: TRBV4-2
size: .

DNA: TGTGCCAGCGGCCTCTTAGCGGGAGGGTCAGATACGCAGTATTTT
CDR3: CASGLLAGGSDTQYF
J: TRBJ2-3
D: TRBD2
V: TRBV6-1
size: .

DNA: TGTGCCAGCAGTCTCGGACAGAGGTGGGACACCATATATTTT
CDR3: CASSLGQRWDTIYF
J: TRBJ1-3
D: .
V: TRBV28
size: few

DNA: TGTGCCAGCTCTCCTCCGGGACAGGGGTCGCATGGCTACACCTTC
CDR3: CASSPPGQGSHGYTF
J: TRBJ1-2
D: TRBD1
V: TRBV18
size: .

DNA: TGTGCCAGTAGTAACCAGGCGTATGAAAAACTGTTTTTT
CDR3: CASSNQAYEKLFF
J: TRBJ1-4
D: .
V: TRBV19
size: .

DNA: TGTGCCAGCAGCTTGGATGGGGCGGGGGGGCCCACAGATACGCAGTATTTT
CDR3: CASSLDGAGGPTDTQYF
J: TRBJ2-3
D: TRBD2
V: TRBV5-6
size: .

DNA: TGTGCCAGCAGCTTACAGGGTCCCGCTGGGGCCAACGTCCTGACTTTC
CDR3: CASSLQGPAGANVLTF
J: TRBJ2-6
D: .
V: TRBV5-4
size: .

DNA: TGTGCCAGCAGCAAAGACGGGGGTTCCTACAATGAGCAGTTCTTC
CDR3: CASSKDGGSYNEQFF
J: TRBJ2-1
D: .
V: TRBV7-9
size: .

DNA: TGTGCCAGCAGCTTAGTAACAGCTGGGGAGCTGTTTTTT
CDR3: CASSLVTAGELFF
J: TRBJ2-2
D: .
V: TRBV7-2
size: .

DNA: TGCGCCAGCAGCCAGTTGGGGCTAGGAGTCGACGAGCAGTACTTC
CDR3: CASSQLGLGVDEQYF
J: TRBJ2-7
D: .
V: TRBV4-3
size: .

DNA: TGTGCCTGGAGCCGGGAGGGGGGTAACTCTGGAAACACCATATATTTT
CDR3: CAWSREGGNSGNTIYF
J: TRBJ1-3
D: .
V: TRBV30
size: few

DNA: TGTGCCAGCAGGGGGACAGGGGGGGCCGATACGCAGTATTTT
CDR3: CASRGTGGADTQYF
J: TRBJ2-3
D: TRBD1
V: TRBV2
size: .

DNA: TGTGCCAGCACAGGTCCAGATCAGCCCCAGCATTTT
CDR3: CASTGPDQPQHF
J: TRBJ1-5
D: .
V: TRBV28
size: once

DNA: TGTGCCAGCAGTTTATGGGGACAGGGGACTGGAAACACCATATATTTT
CDR3: CASSLWGQGTGNTIYF
J: TRBJ1-3
D: TRBD1
V: TRBV28
size: once

DNA: TGTGCCAGCAGGGGACAGGCCGGGGAGCTGTTTTTT
CDR3: CASRGQAGELFF
J: TRBJ2-2
D: TRBD1
V: TRBV6-1
size: .

DNA: TGTGCCAGCAGTGGGGACAGGGTGAAGTTCAATGATAATTCACCCCTCCACTTT
CDR3: CASSGDRVKFNDNSPLHF
J: TRBJ1-6
D: TRBD1
V: TRBV11-1
size: .

DNA: TGTGCCAGCAGCTTAGGTGTCAGCTACGAGCAGTACTTC
CDR3: CASSLGVSYEQYF
J: TRBJ2-7
D: .
V: TRBV7-5
size: .

DNA: TGCGCCAGCAGCCCAACAGGGACAGATACGCAGTATTTT
CDR3: CASSPTGTDTQYF
J: TRBJ2-3
D: .
V: TRBV5-1
size: .

DNA: TGTGCCAGCAGCCAAGTCGGGAGTCGTACAGATACGCAGTATTTT
CDR3: CASSQVGSRTDTQYF
J: TRBJ2-3
D: .
V: TRBV4-2
size: .

DNA: TGTGCCAGCAGGGCCCCCGGGACAGGGCGATACGAGCAGTACTTC
CDR3: CASRAPGTGRYEQYF
J: TRBJ2-7
D: TRBD1
V: TRBV27
size: .

DNA: TGCGCCAGCAGCTTAGCGGGGGTTGTGTCGGATACGCAGTATTTT
CDR3: CASSLAGVVSDTQYF
J: TRBJ2-3
D: TRBD2
V: TRBV5-1
size: .

DNA: TGCGCCTCAAGGGGGGGAGTTAGCACAGATACGCAGTATTTT
CDR3: CASRGGVSTDTQYF
J: TRBJ2-3
D: .
V: TRBV5-1
size: few

DNA: TGCAGCGTTTTGATGGCGGGGTACTCCTACGAGCAGTACTTC
CDR3: CSVLMAGYSYEQYF
J: TRBJ2-7
D: .
V: TRBV29-1
size: few

DNA: TGCGCCAGCGAGGGTTCCCGGGACAGTGCCACAGATACGCAGTATTTT
CDR3: CASEGSRDSATDTQYF
J: TRBJ2-3
D: TRBD1
V: TRBV4-1
size: .

DNA: TGCGCCAGCAGTTCTGGCCCAGGGGGAGAAGCTTTCTTT
CDR3: CASSSGPGGEAFF
J: TRBJ1-1
D: TRBD1
V: TRBV5-1
size: .

DNA: TGCGCCAGCAGCCAGGGCCTTGGGGCCAACGTCCTGACTTTC
CDR3: CASSQGLGANVLTF
J: TRBJ2-6
D: .
V: TRBV4-3
size: .

DNA: TGTGCCAGCAGCTTAGAGACATCAGGGACCGGGGAGCTGTTTTTT
CDR3: CASSLETSGTGELFF
J: TRBJ2-2
D: .
V: TRBV7-2
size: once

DNA: TGTGCCTGGAGTTGGACAGGGGTTGGGCCCCAGCATTTT
CDR3: CAWSWTGVGPQHF
J: TRBJ1-5
D: TRBD1
V: TRBV30
size: .